This T cell receptor beta chain stems from a study of T cell changes during pregnancy in multiple sclerosis. The protocol was immunoSEQ multiplex PCR, while the TCRdb copy is restricted to in-frame clones and leaves out a portion. The profile shows 58,000 or so clones, about 89% of them singletons. The V gene's germline CDR1 is SGHRS and CDR2 YFSETQ. The CDR3 length is 15 residues. V was shortened by 3 bases and J by 4 bases, with 13 bases between the two germline ends. The V gene is TRBV5-1, the J gene TRBJ2-2; no definite D call. This clonotype was sampled from a female donor with multiple sclerosis, enrolled in a pregnancy study. The sequencing here drew on peripheral blood, taken after pregnancy. CDR3 region: CASSSLRSSTGELFF. The DNA of the CDR3 is TGCGCCAGCAGCTCCCTGAGGAGTAGCACCGGGGAGCTGTTTTTT.